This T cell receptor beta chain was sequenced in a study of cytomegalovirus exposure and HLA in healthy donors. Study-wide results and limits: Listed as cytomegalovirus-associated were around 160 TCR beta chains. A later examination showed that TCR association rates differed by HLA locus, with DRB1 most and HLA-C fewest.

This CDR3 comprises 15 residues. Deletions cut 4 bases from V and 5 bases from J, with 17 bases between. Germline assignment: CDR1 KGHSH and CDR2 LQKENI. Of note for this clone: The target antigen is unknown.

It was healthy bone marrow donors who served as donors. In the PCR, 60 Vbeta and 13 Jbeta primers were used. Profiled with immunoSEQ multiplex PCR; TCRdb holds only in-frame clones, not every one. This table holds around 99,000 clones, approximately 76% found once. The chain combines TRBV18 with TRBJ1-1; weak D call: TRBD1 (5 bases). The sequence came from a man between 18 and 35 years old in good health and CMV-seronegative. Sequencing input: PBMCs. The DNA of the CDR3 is TGTGCCAGCTCACTCATCACGGACATCCCTACTGAAGCTTTCTTT. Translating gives CASSLITDIPTEAFF.